Listed below are T cell receptor beta chains from one sample, sequenced in a study of T cell repertoires in ileal Crohn's disease. Profiled with immunoSEQ multiplex PCR; TCRdb holds only in-frame clones, not every one. This table holds over 7,500 clones, just over 75% found once. The sample was ileal tissue. The source is an adult with Crohn's disease. The CDR3 runs from the conserved cysteine through the conserved F or W. The D gene is left open where the match is weak. Clone size is shown for a subset of rows, as once, few, many or a class of expanded clone.

17	TRBV5-1	.	.	TRBJ2-2	CASSATSARANTGELFF	TGCGCCAGCAGCGCTACCTCTGCTAGAGCGAACACCGGGGAGCTGTTTTTT
14	TRBV7-8	.	once	TRBJ2-7	CASSFFRNTYEQYF	TGTGCCAGCAGCTTCTTCAGGAATACCTACGAGCAGTACTTC
14	TRBV6-1	.	.	TRBJ2-2	CASLGQGSTGELFF	TGTGCCAGCCTAGGGCAGGGAAGCACCGGGGAGCTGTTTTTT
15	TRBV2	.	.	TRBJ1-5	CASTPEVGGNQPQHF	TGTGCCAGCACCCCCGAGGTAGGCGGCAATCAGCCCCAGCATTTT
13	TRBV5-6	.	.	TRBJ1-1	CASSLGARAQAFF	TGTGCCAGCAGCTTGGGAGCGCGGGCGCAAGCTTTCTTT
15	TRBV4-3	TRBD1	.	TRBJ2-1	CASSQDWQGAREQFF	TGCGCCAGCAGCCAAGACTGGCAGGGGGCGCGAGAGCAGTTCTTC
16	TRBV30	TRBD2	.	TRBJ2-3	CAWSRFSGGSTDTQYF	TGTGCCTGGAGCCGTTTTAGCGGGGGTAGCACAGATACGCAGTATTTT
14	TRBV7-2	.	.	TRBJ1-5	CASSSHTGMQPQHF	TGTGCCAGCAGCTCCCATACAGGGATGCAGCCCCAGCATTTT
11	TRBV28	.	medium-sized	TRBJ1-4	CASSLAGGTFF	TGTGCCAGCAGTTTGGCAGGAGGGACCTTTTTC
14	TRBV2	.	.	TRBJ1-1	CASSGAHSTTEAFF	TGTGCCAGCAGTGGGGCCCATTCAACCACTGAAGCTTTCTTT
13	TRBV28	TRBD1	.	TRBJ2-4	CASKDRVRDIQYF	TGTGCCAGCAAGGACAGGGTGAGGGACATTCAGTACTTC
13	TRBV4-2	.	once	TRBJ2-3	CASSQDTGDTQYF	TGTGCCAGCAGCCAAGATACGGGAGATACGCAGTATTTT
13	TRBV7-9	TRBD2	.	TRBJ2-1	CASSPAGRNEQFF	TGTGCCAGCAGCCCAGCCGGGAGGAATGAGCAGTTCTTC
16	TRBV4-2	TRBD1	.	TRBJ2-2	CASSQGLDRGAGELFF	TGTGCCAGCAGCCAAGGGTTAGACAGGGGAGCCGGGGAGCTGTTTTTT
13	TRBV19	.	.	TRBJ1-2	CASSPTGKTGYTF	TGTGCCAGTAGTCCCACAGGGAAAACAGGCTACACCTTC
13	TRBV28	TRBD1	.	TRBJ1-1	CASSNTDRVRAFF	TGTGCCAGCAGCAATACCGACAGGGTGAGAGCTTTCTTT
15	TRBV6-1	.	.	TRBJ2-1	CASSEGGGGTYEQFF	TGTGCCAGCAGTGAAGGAGGGGGAGGGACCTATGAGCAGTTCTTC
15	TRBV28	TRBD1	few	TRBJ2-3	CASSFPQGVGDTQYF	TGTGCCAGCAGTTTCCCCCAGGGGGTGGGAGATACGCAGTATTTT
15	TRBV7-4	TRBD1	medium-sized	TRBJ1-2	CASTPPGQGAEGYTF	TGTGCCAGCACCCCACCGGGACAGGGGGCGGAAGGCTACACCTTC
14	TRBV6-5	.	.	TRBJ2-7	CASSYGRGPYEQYF	TGTGCCAGCAGTTACGGCAGGGGCCCCTACGAGCAGTACTTC
16	TRBV5-4	TRBD2	.	TRBJ2-1	CASSPQTSGLYNEQFF	TGTGCCAGCAGCCCCCAGACTAGCGGCCTCTACAATGAGCAGTTCTTC
15	TRBV6-6	.	.	TRBJ1-1	CASSSAQTVNTEAFF	TGTGCCAGCAGTTCGGCACAGACAGTTAACACTGAAGCTTTCTTT
15	TRBV2	.	.	TRBJ1-1	CASSEPRGRWTEAFF	TGTGCCAGCAGTGAACCCAGGGGCAGATGGACTGAAGCTTTCTTT
13	TRBV7-9	TRBD2	.	TRBJ2-1	CASSSREGNEQFF	TGTGCCAGCAGCTCGAGGGAGGGGAATGAGCAGTTCTTC
16	TRBV2	TRBD2	.	TRBJ2-7	CASSDSLSGGAYEQYF	TGTGCCAGCAGTGACAGTCTTAGCGGGGGGGCCTACGAGCAGTACTTC
13	TRBV6-6	.	.	TRBJ1-1	CASRRDSHTEAFF	TGTGCCAGCAGACGAGACTCTCACACTGAAGCTTTCTTT
15	TRBV7-3	TRBD1	once	TRBJ1-6	CASSLAGGGNSPLHF	TGTGCCAGCAGCTTAGCAGGGGGAGGAAATTCACCCCTCCACTTT
12	TRBV10-2	TRBD2	.	TRBJ2-7	CASGLAVYEQYF	TGCGCCAGCGGCCTAGCGGTCTACGAGCAGTACTTC
17	TRBV5-1	TRBD2	once	TRBJ2-1	CASSPDPVAGGLDEQFF	TGCGCCAGCAGCCCAGACCCCGTGGCGGGAGGATTGGATGAGCAGTTCTTC
13	TRBV7-2	.	.	TRBJ2-2	CASSAGLTGELFF	TGTGCCAGCAGCGCAGGACTCACCGGGGAGCTGTTTTTT
12	TRBV27	.	.	TRBJ2-7	CASGHWPEEQYF	TGTGCCAGCGGACACTGGCCCGAAGAGCAGTACTTC
13	TRBV5-4	.	.	TRBJ1-1	CASSSPGSTEAFF	TGTGCCAGCAGTTCCCCGGGATCCACTGAAGCTTTCTTT
16	TRBV19	TRBD1	.	TRBJ2-5	CASSIGLGGGQETQYF	TGTGCCAGTAGTATAGGTTTAGGGGGCGGACAAGAGACCCAGTACTTC
16	TRBV30	.	.	TRBJ1-2	CAWSAGTTETFYGYTF	TGTGCCTGGAGTGCAGGCACAACCGAAACCTTCTATGGCTACACCTTC
12	TRBV6-1	.	.	TRBJ1-1	CASSLIGTEAFF	TGTGCCAGCAGTCTTATCGGGACAGAAGCTTTCTTT
16	TRBV5-1	.	.	TRBJ2-7	CASSDQAGRRTYEQYF	TGCGCCAGCAGCGACCAGGCGGGACGGCGTACCTACGAGCAGTACTTC
14	TRBV6-5	.	.	TRBJ1-2	CASSYSVSGPGYTF	TGTGCCAGCAGTTACTCCGTCTCAGGTCCTGGCTACACCTTC
14	TRBV19	TRBD1	few	TRBJ2-2	CASSYRGGTGELFF	TGTGCCAGTAGTTACAGGGGCGGGACCGGGGAGCTGTTTTTT
14	TRBV11-2	.	.	TRBJ1-1	CASSATPVSLRAFF	TGTGCCAGCAGCGCCACCCCCGTGAGTTTACGGGCTTTCTTT
14	TRBV7-9	.	.	TRBJ1-5	CASSLPGFGQPQHF	TGTGCCAGCAGCCTTCCAGGGTTTGGTCAGCCCCAGCATTTT
15	TRBV6-1	TRBD1	.	TRBJ1-5	CASKKTTGGNQPQHF	TGTGCCAGCAAAAAAACCACAGGGGGGAATCAGCCCCAGCATTTT
13	TRBV6-5	.	.	TRBJ2-3	CASTQQNTDTQYF	TGTGCCAGCACTCAACAGAACACAGATACGCAGTATTTT
15	TRBV28	TRBD1	.	TRBJ1-2	CASSLGSTGIRGYTF	TGTGCCAGCAGTTTAGGGTCGACAGGGATTAGAGGCTACACCTTC
15	TRBV4-1	TRBD2	few	TRBJ2-3	CASSQRLAGTDTQYF	TGCGCCAGCAGCCAACGGCTAGCGGGGACAGATACGCAGTATTTT
13	TRBV30	.	.	TRBJ2-7	CAWSAGRDYEQYF	TGTGCCTGGAGTGCGGGCAGGGACTACGAGCAGTACTTC
15	TRBV9	TRBD1	.	TRBJ1-2	CASSVAEGAHNGYTF	TGTGCCAGCAGCGTAGCGGAGGGGGCGCACAATGGCTACACCTTC
15	TRBV7-9	.	few	TRBJ2-3	CASSQGQGGTDTQYF	TGTGCCAGCAGCCAGGGACAAGGTGGCACAGATACGCAGTATTTT
12	TRBV29-1	.	.	TRBJ1-1	CSAGGGNTEAFF	TGCAGCGCCGGTGGCGGGAACACTGAAGCTTTCTTT
16	TRBV6-1	.	.	TRBJ2-2	CASSDPKRVYTGELFF	TGTGCCAGCAGTGATCCGAAGCGGGTGTACACCGGGGAGCTGTTTTTT
14	TRBV4-2	.	.	TRBJ2-7	CASSQDWQGYEQYF	TGTGCCAGCAGCCAAGATTGGCAGGGCTACGAGCAGTACTTC
16	TRBV11-3	TRBD2	few	TRBJ2-5	CASSLGIRGGQETQYF	TGTGCCAGCAGCTTAGGGATACGGGGGGGCCAAGAGACCCAGTACTTC